The entry below describes one TCR beta chain. No antigen is known for it. The CDR3 sequence is 15 residues long. Germline V gene sequence: CDR1 LGHNT, CDR2 FRNRAP. Trimming cost V 4 bases and J 2 bases; bases outside gene matches: 6. This entry comes from a study of cytomegalovirus exposure and HLA in healthy donors. Overall study results and limits: Another analysis was done later, and it associated approximately 18,000 TCR beta sequences with HLA alleles at 0.05 false discovery rate. Highest at DRB1 and lowest at HLA-C, TCR association rates differed among HLA loci in a later analysis.

The study ran its PCR with 60 Vbeta and 13 Jbeta primers. Here immunoSEQ multiplex PCR was the method, and the copy in TCRdb shows in-frame clones only, minus some. The repertoire has fewer than 200,000 clones, 70% to 90% of them found once; the top ten carry about 2%. This chain uses TRBV12-5 with TRBJ1-2; 8 bases match TRBD1. The sequence was collected from a man aged 18-30 years in good health and CMV-seropositive. Sequencing was done on a sample of PBMCs. This CDR3 is CASGSGQGGNYGYTF. The CDR3 nucleotides are TGTGCTAGTGGTTCCGGACAGGGTGGGAACTATGGCTACACCTTC.